This is a list of T cell receptor beta chains from one sample in a study of cytomegalovirus exposure and HLA in healthy donors. Data came from immunoSEQ multiplex PCR; TCRdb stores just in-frame clones and leaves some out. The sample lists 150,000 to 200,000 clones; almost 85% were seen once. The sample comprised PBMCs. The source is a boy aged 2 to 9 in good health and CMV-seronegative. The CDR3 runs from the conserved cysteine through the conserved F or W. The D gene is left open where the match is weak. Clone size is not always given. Where it is, it says once, few, many or a class for expanded clones.

d_gene	abundance	v_gene	j_gene	CDR3nt	CDR3aa
TRBD1	-	TRBV6-5	TRBJ2-7	TGTGCCAGCAGTTGGGGGACAGGCGACGAGCAGTACTTC	CASSWGTGDEQYF
TRBD2	-	TRBV18	TRBJ2-7	TGTGCCAGCTCACCCGGGACTAACGTCTACGAGCAGTACTTC	CASSPGTNVYEQYF
-	-	TRBV7-9	TRBJ1-4	TGTGCCAGCAGCCGGGACAAAACTAATGAAAAACTGTTTTTT	CASSRDKTNEKLFF
-	once	TRBV28	TRBJ2-7	TGTGCCAGCCGGGACACCGTCTCCTACGAGCAGTACTTC	CASRDTVSYEQYF
TRBD1	-	TRBV6-1	TRBJ2-5	TGTGCCAGCAGTGGCCCCAACAGGGGACAAGAGACCCAGTACTTC	CASSGPNRGQETQYF
TRBD1	-	TRBV6-5	TRBJ1-1	TGTGCCAGCAGTTTCGGGACAGGGTCGTTCACTGAAGCTTTCTTT	CASSFGTGSFTEAFF
-	-	TRBV30	TRBJ2-2	TGTGCCTGGAGTGTACGTGGGAGAGACACCGGGGAGCTGTTTTTT	CAWSVRGRDTGELFF
TRBD2	-	TRBV28	TRBJ2-3	TGTGCCAGCAGTTCCCATCTAGCGGGAGGGGTCGATACGCAGTATTTT	CASSSHLAGGVDTQYF
-	-	TRBV7-2	TRBJ2-3	TGTGCCAGCAGCCTTCGGACACTCGGAGATACGCAGTATTTT	CASSLRTLGDTQYF
-	-	TRBV21-1	TRBJ2-2	TGTGCCAGCAGCAAAGAAGGGACAGGGAACACCGGGGAGCTGTTTTTT	CASSKEGTGNTGELFF
TRBD2	-	TRBV6-5	TRBJ2-3	TGTGCCAGTAGTTCCCGACTAGCGGGAAACACAGATACGCAGTATTTT	CASSSRLAGNTDTQYF
-	-	TRBV4-1	TRBJ2-7	TGCGCCAGCAGCCAAGAAGTGCGCAGGACCTACGAGCAGTACTTC	CASSQEVRRTYEQYF
TRBD1	-	TRBV28	TRBJ2-7	TGTGCCAGCAGTCGGTACAGGGGCTACGAGCAGTACTTC	CASSRYRGYEQYF
-	once	TRBV15	TRBJ2-1	TGTGCCACCAGCAGAGATCGTGGCGAGCAGTTCTTC	CATSRDRGEQFF
-	-	TRBV6-6	TRBJ1-1	TGTGCCAGCAGATATACAGGGAGAGGTACTGAAGCTTTCTTT	CASRYTGRGTEAFF
-	-	TRBV25-1	TRBJ1-3	TGTGCCAGCAGTGGTGCGGGACCTGGAAACACCATATATTTT	CASSGAGPGNTIYF
-	-	TRBV2	TRBJ1-2	TGTGCCAGCAGTGACCCGGCAGGGGAGGGAAGCTATGGCTACACCTTC	CASSDPAGEGSYGYTF